A single sample gave rise to the 14 T cell receptor beta chains below, sequenced in a study of blood T cell repertoires in COVID-19. Measured with immunoSEQ multiplex PCR; TCRdb has only the in-frame clones, and not every one. This table has roughly 170,000 clones, roughly four fifths appearing once. Sequenced input: PBMCs or T cells enriched from blood (not recorded which). The source of these receptors is a man aged 50 to 59 who had recovered from COVID-19.

V and J are TRBV11-1 and TRBJ2-1; 7 bases align to TRBD2. The J segment lost 2 bases and the V segment lost 6 bases, leaving 7 bases of the junction unmatched. The CDR3 spans 15 residues. Germline V lookup: CDR1 SGHAT, CDR2 FQDESV (reference sequence). DNA for the CDR3: TGTGCCAGCAGTTCGTCGGGGGGACCCTACAATGAGCAGTTCTTC. This sequence encodes CASSSSGGPYNEQFF.

The V and J genes are TRBV3-1 (or the pseudogene TRBV3-2) and TRBJ2-2; a possible D gene is TRBD2 (6 bases). Germline V gene data show CDR1 as LGHDT and CDR2 as YNNKEL (reference sequence). V lost 4 bases and J lost 0, with 9 bases in between. This CDR3 has 15 amino acids. As DNA, the CDR3 is TGTGCCAGCAGCCCCATAGCGGCGAACACCGGGGAGCTGTTTTTT. Protein product: CASSPIAANTGELFF.

The J gene is TRBJ2-5, the V gene TRBV5-1, with a tentative D call TRBD2 (5 bases). The germline V gene encodes CDR1 SGHRS and CDR2 YFSETQ. The length of the CDR3 is 14 residues. V lost 4 bases and J 5 bases, leaving 15 bases between the germline ends. The CDR3 here is CASSPGWADETQYF. CDR3 DNA sequence: TGCGCCAGCAGCCCGGGATGGGCGGACGAGACCCAGTACTTC.

This clone turned up a few times. The chain combines TRBV29-1 with TRBJ1-1; D unresolved. This CDR3 region has 12 residues. Germline assignment: CDR1 SQVTM and CDR2 ANQGSEA. The ends were cut back, 6 bases at V and 4 bases at J, with 12 bases in the middle. The chain's CDR3 is CSVRERSTEAFF. The CDR3 DNA reads as TGCAGCGTGAGAGAACGGAGCACTGAAGCTTTCTTT.

J is TRBJ1-1 and V is TRBV11-2; no firm D call. Deletions cut 0 bases from V and 10 bases from J, with 15 bases between. The germline V gene has CDR1 SGHAT and CDR2 FQNNGV. This CDR3 spans 14 amino acids. The CDR3 DNA sequence: TGTGCCAGCAGCTTAGATCCGTCGTCAAGAGGAGCTTTCTTT. Residues: CASSLDPSSRGAFF.

This clone was observed a few times. The chain joins TRBV10-2 to TRBJ1-1; a weak D match, TRBD1 (6 bases). The CDR3 totals 12 residues. CDR1 is WSHSY, CDR2 SAAADI, per germline. V was clipped by 1 base and J by 7 bases, with 7 bases between them. CDR3 loop: CASSEWTVEAFF. For the CDR3, the DNA is TGCGCCAGCAGTGAGTGGACAGTTGAAGCTTTCTTT.

This chain links TRBV19 with TRBJ1-5, with D possibly matching TRBD1 (5 bases). Per the germline V gene, CDR1 is LNHDA and CDR2 is SQIVND (reference sequence). The CDR3 loop spans 13 amino acids. Trimming pared 9 bases from V and 2 bases from J, leaving 11 bases between. CDR3 in amino acids: CASRGDGNQPQHF. CDR3 DNA: TGTGCCAGCCGGGGGGACGGCAATCAGCCCCAGCATTTT.

The CDR3 reads CASSLGDREFGYTF. The CDR3 bases are TGTGCCAGCAGCTTGGGGGACAGAGAGTTTGGCTACACCTTC. The gene calls are TRBV5-4 and TRBJ1-2; 7 bases agree with TRBD1. CDR1 and CDR2 from the germline V gene are SGHNT and YYREEE (reference sequence). This CDR3 has 14 amino acids. V shed 0 bases and J 7 bases; nucleotides not matched to a gene: 6.

This chain uses TRBV6-2 or TRBV6-3 with TRBJ1-4, with D unclear. V gave up 4 bases and J gave up 10 bases, with 13 bases separating them. Germline CDR1 is MNHEY and CDR2 is SVGEGT. This CDR3 is 13 amino acids long. CDR3 DNA: TGTGCCAGCAGTTCTGCCCCCCGGGGAAAACTGTTTTTT. Residues: CASSSAPRGKLFF.

The gene calls are TRBV2 and TRBJ1-4, with TRBD1 matching 8 bases. V was clipped by 7 bases and J by 0 bases; unmatched bases: 7. The CDR3 consists of 16 residues. Germline CDR1 is SNHLY and CDR2 is FYNNEI. The CDR3 loop reads CASIFGDRTTNEKLFF. Written as DNA, the CDR3 is TGTGCCAGCATTTTCGGGGACAGGACAACTAATGAAAAACTGTTTTTT.

This chain connects TRBV25-1 to TRBJ2-3; 7 nucleotides match TRBD1. CDR3 size: 12 residues. After removal of 7 bases from V and 4 bases from J, the junction contained 2 bases not matched to a gene. The germline gives CDR1 MGHDK, CDR2 SYGVNS. This chain's CDR3 is CASKTGADTQYF. The CDR3 bases are TGTGCCAGCAAAACAGGGGCAGATACGCAGTATTTT.

The chain has TRBV7-9 and TRBJ1-4; perhaps TRBD1 as D (5 bases). The V end was cut by 2 bases, the J end by 10 bases, with 14 bases between. This CDR3 is built from 14 residues. Germline V gene lookup returns CDR1 SEHNR and CDR2 FQNEAQ (reference sequence). DNA for the CDR3: TGTGCCAGCAGCTTATGGGGGGTGTCGGGAAAACTGTTTTTT. Its protein is CASSLWGVSGKLFF. The whole variable domain, remainder taken from reference TRBV7-9 and TRBJ1-4, is DTGVSQNPRHKITKRGQNVTFRCDPISEHNRLYWYRQTLGQGPEFLTYFQNEAQLEKSRLLSDRFSAERPKGSFSTLEIQRTEQGDSAMYLCASSLWGVSGKLFFGSGTQLSVL.

The V gene is TRBV6-5, the J gene TRBJ2-5; 12 positions match TRBD2. V trimming: 6 bases; J trimming: 4 bases; junction bases outside the gene matches: 6. Germline loops: CDR1 MNHEY, CDR2 SVGAGI. This CDR3 comprises 15 residues. In DNA, the CDR3 is TGTGCCAGCAGCTCTAGCGGGGGGGCCGGAGAGACCCAGTACTTC. The encoded protein is CASSSSGGAGETQYF.

The CDR3 region is CSVEGTSYGYTF. CDR3 nucleotide sequence: TGCAGCGTTGAAGGAACATCGTACGGCTACACCTTC. J is TRBJ1-2 and V is TRBV29-1; no firm D call. The CDR3 runs to 12 residues. Germline lookup yields CDR1 SQVTM and CDR2 ANQGSEA. V was clipped by 1 base and J by 8 bases, with 11 bases between them.